The entry below describes one T cell receptor beta chain. Its target is unknown. The data belong to a study of cytomegalovirus exposure and HLA in healthy donors. The overall study: The same platform was used for the 100 to 150 validation repertoires and the approximately 670 first-cohort repertoires, a later analysis reported.

Trimming left V 0 bases short and J 0 bases short, with 6 bases between. This CDR3 comprises 16 residues. Germline V gives CDR1 MNHEY, CDR2 SVGAGI. The method was immunoSEQ multiplex PCR; TCRdb's version includes in-frame clones alone and lacks a portion of them. The sample has approximately 120,000 clones, approximately 90% seen once. Broader study findings: Later, an analysis found that TCR clusters from the first cohort tended to co-occur in the roughly 110 validation repertoires.

Sequencing was carried out using PBMCs. The clonotype originates from a woman aged 18-35 years in good health and CMV-seronegative. The chain carries TRBV6-5 and TRBJ2-6, with D possibly matching TRBD2 (5 bases). The CDR3 is CASSYSSGSGANVLTF. DNA for the CDR3: TGTGCCAGCAGTTACTCGAGCGGCTCTGGGGCCAACGTCCTGACTTTC.